This is a list of T cell receptor beta chains from one sample in a study of T cells in localized non-small cell lung cancer. Here immunoSEQ multiplex PCR was the method, and the copy in TCRdb shows in-frame clones only, minus some. Among about 18,000 clones listed, around 89% were seen once. Here the sequenced sample was peripheral blood, taken before any cancer treatment. These receptors originate from a male donor older than 55 with stage II squamous cell lung carcinoma. The CDR3 runs from the conserved cysteine through the conserved F or W.

V: TRBV6-1
J: TRBJ1-1
CDR3: CASSVSLGASEAFF

V: TRBV15
J: TRBJ2-2
CDR3: CATSRDGATRELFF

V: TRBV6-5
J: TRBJ1-5
CDR3: CASSSVGQPQHF

V: TRBV9
J: TRBJ2-2
CDR3: CASSVESGAGTGELFF

V: TRBV2
J: TRBJ2-7
CDR3: CASRKLQGYEQYF

V: TRBV5-1
J: TRBJ2-6
CDR3: CASSPGQGLSGANVLTF

V: TRBV12-2
J: TRBJ1-1
CDR3: CASRLRVKGSIRGNTEAFF

V: TRBV20-1
J: TRBJ1-2
CDR3: CSASQGQVYTF

V: TRBV4-1
J: TRBJ2-2
CDR3: CASSRGPGQMNTGELFF

V: TRBV7-8
J: TRBJ1-5
CDR3: CASSGQGSNQPQHF

V: TRBV5-1
J: TRBJ2-2
CDR3: CASSLNLWVSTGELFF

V: TRBV28
J: TRBJ2-3
CDR3: CASSTKADTQYF

V: TRBV27
J: TRBJ2-1
CDR3: CASSLEGSRYNEQFF

V: TRBV28
J: TRBJ2-3
CDR3: CASTRPETDTQYF

V: TRBV7-9
J: TRBJ1-1
CDR3: CASSFEGVGTEAFF

V: TRBV6-5
J: TRBJ1-5
CDR3: CASGGQQNQPQHF

V: TRBV2
J: TRBJ1-1
CDR3: CASSPGGVGGRRAFF

V: TRBV7-9
J: TRBJ1-5
CDR3: CASSLGTGDNQPQHF

V: TRBV27
J: TRBJ1-5
CDR3: CATAGGRQPQHF

V: TRBV19
J: TRBJ2-7
CDR3: CASSSVSGGPYEQYF

V: TRBV6-1
J: TRBJ2-3
CDR3: CASISSGTDTQYF

V: TRBV5-4
J: TRBJ2-2
CDR3: CASSLLGGGELFF

V: TRBV2
J: TRBJ2-3
CDR3: CASSNGGLAGTDTQYF

V: TRBV7-9
J: TRBJ2-7
CDR3: CASSPTGTGSWQYF

V: TRBV10-3
J: TRBJ2-7
CDR3: CAISDHDPYEQYF